These T cell receptor beta chains were read from a single sample in a study of PD-1 blockade in classical Hodgkin lymphoma. Using immunoSEQ multiplex PCR, the repertoire was profiled, and TCRdb retains in-frame clones only, with some absent. The table records tens of thousands of clones, about three quarters of them present only once. The sequencing here drew on peripheral blood mononuclear cells (PBMCs), taken before the fourth cycle of nivolumab. These receptors were collected from a human donor with classical Hodgkin lymphoma. Both conserved end residues are part of each CDR3. The order of the fields is D gene, V gene, CDR3 length, CDR3 protein. The D gene is left open where the match is weak.

TRBD1	TRBV5-8	12	CASSSDRGKQYF
-	TRBV6-5	15	CASSRSPDSGNTIYF
-	TRBV28	15	CASSSHIWDSQPQHF
TRBD2	TRBV11-3	15	CASSLSSGSYNEQFF
-	TRBV18	17	CASSPGTPFSDGNTIYF
-	TRBV19	14	CASSREPGAETQYF
-	TRBV7-2	14	CASSLMAATYEQYF
-	TRBV5-1	15	CASSPRGLFQETQYF
-	TRBV7-3	13	CASRGTGSISYTF
TRBD1	TRBV27	13	CASRQGTGNTIYF
TRBD1	TRBV29-1	13	CSARDRTNSPLHF
-	TRBV9	13	CASSPPNTGELFF
-	TRBV11-2	12	CASSLEVREQYF
TRBD2	TRBV5-1	16	CASSLGLAGGTDTQYF
TRBD1	TRBV5-4	18	CASSWDRGRRSGANVLTF
-	TRBV6-5	11	CASRRQDEQFF
-	TRBV6-1	15	CASSGGTGFNSPLHF
TRBD2	TRBV7-9	16	CASSPLRGVAKNIQYF
-	TRBV18	14	CASSPGVGSRSQYF
TRBD1	TRBV5-1	14	CASVLTGDGTEAFF
-	TRBV2	13	CASSDDRNTEAFF
TRBD2	TRBV11-2	12	CASSLSRGVLYF
-	TRBV20-1	11	CSASRDGGYTF
-	TRBV19	13	CASTERSNEKLFF
TRBD2	TRBV12-5	19	CASGLVALLAGAERGEQFF
TRBD2	TRBV6-5	15	CASRLTSGRADTQYF
-	TRBV30	13	CAWDGTAGYEQYF
TRBD1	TRBV4-1	15	CASSQAPGQDYGYTF
TRBD1	TRBV5-1	14	CASSPGQGNYGYTF
TRBD1	TRBV27	15	CASSLSTGMDQPQHF
-	TRBV6-5	13	CASSYREDTEAFF
-	TRBV5-1	16	CASSLRGTANTGELFF
TRBD1	TRBV6-6	14	CASSDRGHYEKLFF
-	TRBV7-8	15	CASSFTATSTYEQYF
TRBD2	TRBV9	18	CASSVKLGLAGGDNEQFF
TRBD1	TRBV4-2	16	CASSQDRQGRAYEQYF
-	TRBV2	13	CASLGEAKNIQYF
-	TRBV2	13	CASRSDRGTEAFF
-	TRBV7-9	14	CASSLIAGNTEAFF
-	TRBV18	12	CASSPRAYEQYF
-	TRBV6-5	13	CASSYTMAQPQHF
-	TRBV6-5	16	CASSYGGGSYNSPLHF
TRBD1	TRBV7-2	15	CASSFQGAITGELFF
-	TRBV28	15	CASSPGHSSNQPQHF
TRBD2	TRBV11-3	14	CASSLGGGPYEQYF